This section outlines one TCR beta chain sequence together with its context. This entry belongs to a study of shared clonotypes between healthy human individuals. For the study at large: Donor composition was a couple of women and three men, aged 18 to 49.

There are 16 residues in the CDR3. Germline trimming cut 1 base from V and 2 bases from J; bases unmatched to any gene: 2. Per the germline V gene, CDR1 is LGHNA and CDR2 is YNFKEQ. Each cell subset's genomic DNA was divided evenly among several immunoSEQ plates. TCRdb's copy holds only in-frame clones and misses some; the assay was immunoSEQ multiplex PCR. The table includes about 510,000 clones, about 75% detected once. Unsorted samples used around 98 million PBMCs for genomic DNA. What was sequenced was PBMCs. The V gene is TRBV4-2, the J gene TRBJ2-1; the match to TRBD1 covers 10 bases. The receptor comes from a woman between 35 and 50 years old in good health. Some clones in this sample may be carry-over from other donors' samples. CDR3 DNA sequence: TGTGCCAGCAGCCAAGTTGGGACAGGGGCCTACAATGAGCAGTTCTTC. It yields the protein CASSQVGTGAYNEQFF.